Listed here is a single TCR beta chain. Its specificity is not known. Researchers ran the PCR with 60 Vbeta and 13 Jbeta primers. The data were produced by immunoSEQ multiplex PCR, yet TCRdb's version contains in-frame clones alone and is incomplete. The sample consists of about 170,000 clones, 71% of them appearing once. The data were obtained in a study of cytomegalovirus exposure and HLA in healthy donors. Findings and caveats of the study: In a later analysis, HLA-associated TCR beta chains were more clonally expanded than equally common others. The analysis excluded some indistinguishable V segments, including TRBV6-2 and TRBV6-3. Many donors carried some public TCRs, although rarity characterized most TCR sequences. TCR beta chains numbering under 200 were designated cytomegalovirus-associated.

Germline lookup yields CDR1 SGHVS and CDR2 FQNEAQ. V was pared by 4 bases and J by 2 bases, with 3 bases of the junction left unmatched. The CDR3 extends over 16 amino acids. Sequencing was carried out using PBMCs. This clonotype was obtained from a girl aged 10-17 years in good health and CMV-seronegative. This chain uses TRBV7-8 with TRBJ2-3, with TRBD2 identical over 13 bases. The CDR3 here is CASSSGLAGITDTQYF. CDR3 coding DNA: TGTGCCAGCAGCTCGGGACTAGCGGGGATCACAGATACGCAGTATTTT. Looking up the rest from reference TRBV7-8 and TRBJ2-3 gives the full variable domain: GAGVSQSPRYKVAKRGQDVALRCDPISGHVSLFWYQQALGQGPEFLTYFQNEAQLDKSGLPSDRFFAERPEGSVSTLKIQRTQQEDSAVYLCASSSGLAGITDTQYFGPGTRLTVL.